Reported below is one T cell receptor (beta chain). Per germline, CDR1 SQVTM and CDR2 ANQGSEA. V shed 1 base and J shed 3 bases, with 10 bases lying between them. This CDR3 region has 14 residues. These data belong to a study of cytomegalovirus exposure and HLA in healthy donors. The PCR used 60 Vbeta and 13 Jbeta primers. Here immunoSEQ multiplex PCR was the method, and the copy in TCRdb shows in-frame clones only, minus some. There are 200,000 to 250,000 clones in the sample; roughly 91% occur only once, and approximately 1% lies in the top ten. This clonotype originated in a woman aged 18-30 years in good health and CMV-seronegative. Sequenced input: PBMCs. The chain carries TRBV29-1 and TRBJ2-1; D gene unclear. The CDR3, as DNA: TGCAGCGTTGAAGTTGGGCCTCGCTACAATGAGCAGTTCTTC. It is translated as CSVEVGPRYNEQFF.